The rows below give T cell receptor beta chains drawn from one sample of a study of vaccination and CD4 T cells after COVID-19. A single record per CDR3 protein comes from TCRdb applying MiXCR to the PCR reads. The table has 9,500 to 15,000 distinct CDR3 sequences, 76% seen once; the top ten hold around 26%. Antigens for these TCRs are unknown. The sample was CD4+ T cells from blood, cultured in vitro. These receptors were taken from a human donor who had recovered from COVID-19. Both conserved end residues are trimmed from each CDR3.

j_gene	v_gene	CDR3aa
TRBJ2-5	TRBV19	ASSIRDRGETQY
TRBJ1-1	TRBV7-2	ASSLNGGHNTEAF
TRBJ1-2	TRBV7-3	ASSLTGNTGMAGGYT
TRBJ2-7	TRBV15	ATSRDYRGAQGEQY
TRBJ2-5	TRBV19	ASSWGHQETQY
TRBJ1-6	TRBV19	ASTGTGTRNNSPLH
TRBJ2-7	TRBV7-2	ASSPGLAGSYEQY
TRBJ2-5	TRBV27	ASRITPTGAAQY
TRBJ2-7	TRBV9	ASSVDSSTGFSYEQY
TRBJ1-1	TRBV5-4	ASSSGRQAANTEAF
TRBJ2-2	TRBV20-1	SARRLASYTGELF
TRBJ1-1	TRBV7-2	ASTLTGGSNTEAF
TRBJ1-2	TRBV19	ASSIGTADYGYT
TRBJ2-7	TRBV20-1	SAPDRYYEQY
TRBJ2-4	TRBV12-3/TRBV12-4	ASSGSGIKNIQY
TRBJ2-4	TRBV19	ASSPGTPSLAKNIQY
TRBJ1-2	TRBV7-2	ASRLRVDTEAGT
TRBJ1-6	TRBV7-2	ASSLDYRVHSYNSPLH
TRBJ1-1	TRBV19	ASSNELKGEAF
TRBJ2-3	TRBV7-9	ASSPNSGMDTQY
TRBJ1-5	TRBV6-2/TRBV6-3	ASTVHRDSNQPQH
TRBJ2-3	TRBV7-3	ASSRGLTTDTQY
TRBJ2-3	TRBV7-2	ASSRIAGNTDTQY
TRBJ2-3	TRBV20-1	SARRGSNYGTDTQY
TRBJ1-2	TRBV28	ASSLSIWGYT
TRBJ1-2	TRBV6-1	ASSTLTGKIYGYT
TRBJ1-2	TRBV28	ASSSDRVRGYT
TRBJ2-7	TRBV7-8	ASSLVGGQGPREQY
TRBJ2-1	TRBV7-6	ASSRGVSEQF
TRBJ1-2	TRBV20-1	SASARTVGYGYT
TRBJ1-2	TRBV20-1	SARDGRGMVYGYT
TRBJ1-1	TRBV6-5	ASSYKALTEAF